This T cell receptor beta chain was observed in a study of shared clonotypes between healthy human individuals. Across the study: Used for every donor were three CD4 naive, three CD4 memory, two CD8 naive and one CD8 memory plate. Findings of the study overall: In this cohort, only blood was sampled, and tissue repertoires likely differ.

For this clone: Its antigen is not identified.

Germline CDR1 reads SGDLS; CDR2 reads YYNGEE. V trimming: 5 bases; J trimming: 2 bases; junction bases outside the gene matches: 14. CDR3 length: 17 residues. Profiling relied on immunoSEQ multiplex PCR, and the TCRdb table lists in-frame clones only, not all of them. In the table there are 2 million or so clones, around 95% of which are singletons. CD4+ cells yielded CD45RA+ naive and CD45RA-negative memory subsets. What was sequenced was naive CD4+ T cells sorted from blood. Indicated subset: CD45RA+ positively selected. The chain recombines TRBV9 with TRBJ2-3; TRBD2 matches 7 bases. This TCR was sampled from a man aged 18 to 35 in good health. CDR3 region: CASSAFLTSSLTDTQYF. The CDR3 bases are TGTGCCAGCAGTGCCTTTTTGACTAGCAGTCTCACAGATACGCAGTATTTT. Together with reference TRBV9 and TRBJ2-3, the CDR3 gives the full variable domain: DSGVTQTPKHLITATGQRVTLRCSPRSGDLSVYWYQQSLDQGLQFLIQYYNGEERAKGNILERFSAQQFPDLHSELNLSSLELGDSALYFCASSAFLTSSLTDTQYFGPGTRLTVL.